One sample yielded the 32 T cell receptor beta chains listed below, sequenced in a study of shared clonotypes between healthy human individuals. Positive CCR7 selection of CD45RO-negative cells yielded the naive CD8 cells, and terminally differentiated effector memory CD45RA+ cells were excluded. Clones were sequenced by immunoSEQ multiplex PCR, and TCRdb holds only the in-frame ones, with some missing. The sample contains hundreds of thousands of clones, about 96% of which appear only once. The material sequenced was naive CD8+ T cells sorted from blood. These receptors all stem from a man aged 25 to 40 in good health.

V and J are TRBV7-6 and TRBJ2-7; tentatively, D is TRBD1 (5 bases). Per the germline V gene, CDR1 is SGHVS and CDR2 is FNYEAQ. This CDR3 spans 14 amino acids. Trimming took 1 base from V and 2 from J, leaving 9 bases between them. The CDR3 spells CASSLGTPAYEQYF. The DNA of the CDR3 is TGTGCCAGCAGCTTAGGGACACCCGCCTACGAGCAGTACTTC.

The gene calls are TRBV21-1 and TRBJ2-7; the D segment call TRBD2 is taken from the table without a DNA check. TRBV21-1 is reported as a pseudogene. This CDR3 comprises 15 residues. The CDR3 DNA follows: TGTGCCAGCAGGACCACTAGCGGGAGATCCTACGAGCAGTACTTC. Amino acid sequence: CASRTTSGRSYEQYF.

As DNA, the CDR3 is TGTGCCAGCAGCCCGGACAGGGTAGCCCACGAGCAGTACTTC. Protein sequence: CASSPDRVAHEQYF. This chain uses TRBV5-4 with TRBJ2-7; the match to TRBD1 covers 8 bases. With V trimmed by 4 bases and J by 5 bases, 8 bases remained unmatched. The CDR3 totals 14 residues. From germline, CDR1 is SGHNT and CDR2 YYREEE (reference sequence).

The sample holds a few counts of this clone. V gene TRBV7-9 combines with J gene TRBJ2-7, with D perhaps TRBD2 (5 bases). The CDR3 runs to 13 residues. Per the germline V gene, CDR1 is SEHNR and CDR2 is FQNEAQ (reference sequence). Trimming removed 4 bases from V and 5 bases from J, with 12 bases in between. The CDR3 DNA reads as TGTGCCAGCAGCTCTTTTGAGGGCCACGAGCAGTACTTC. This encodes CASSSFEGHEQYF.

The CDR3 DNA reads TGCGCCAGCAGCCCGGGGGACGGCACAGATACGCAGTATTTT. Encoded protein: CASSPGDGTDTQYF. V and J are TRBV5-1 and TRBJ2-3; TRBD2 might be the D (6 bases). Trimming took off 4 bases at V and 1 base at J, with 10 bases between the two ends. This CDR3 comprises 14 residues. Germline V gene data show CDR1 as SGHRS and CDR2 as YFSETQ.

This clone occurred a few times. The chain employs TRBV29-1 and TRBJ1-1; no reliable D call. Looked up from germline, CDR1 is SQVTM and CDR2 is ANQGSEA. Trimming took 0 bases from V and 3 from J, leaving 8 bases between them. The CDR3 has 13 amino acids. This CDR3 reads CSVEEGVYTEAFF. In nucleotides, the CDR3 is TGCAGCGTTGAAGAGGGAGTGTACACTGAAGCTTTCTTT.

V is TRBV19 and J is TRBJ2-7; D possibly corresponds to TRBD1 (6 bases). The CDR3 consists of 13 residues. Germline V lookup: CDR1 LNHDA, CDR2 SQIVND (reference sequence). Trimming took off 6 bases at V and 5 bases at J, with 14 bases between the two ends. DNA of the CDR3: TGTGCCAGTAGCAACAGGGTAGGTAACGAGCAGTACTTC. Translated, it gives CASSNRVGNEQYF.

CDR3 sequence (DNA): TGTGCCAGCAGCCGAGGACAGGGGATAGCCAAAAACATTCAGTACTTC. As protein: CASSRGQGIAKNIQYF. V is TRBV5-6 and J is TRBJ2-4; 9 bases match TRBD1. Germline V gives CDR1 SGHDT, CDR2 YYEEEE. The CDR3 sequence is 16 residues long. J was trimmed by 0 bases and V by 4 bases; bases with no gene match: 5.

This clone turned up a few times. The chain is built from TRBV9 and TRBJ1-1, with D possibly matching TRBD1 (5 bases). Trimming took off 3 bases at V and 1 base at J, with 10 bases between the two ends. The length of the CDR3 is 14 residues. Germline V gene data show CDR1 as SGDLS and CDR2 as YYNGEE. CDR3 residues: CASSGAGENTEAFF. CDR3 sequence (DNA): TGTGCCAGCAGCGGGGCGGGGGAGAACACTGAAGCTTTCTTT.

Comment on this clone: Other DNA sequences of this sample code for an identical CDR3. The rearrangement uses TRBV27 and TRBJ2-3; no clear D. Germline V lookup: CDR1 MNHEY, CDR2 SMNVEV (reference sequence). The CDR3 is made up of 12 amino acids. Trimming took off 2 bases at V and 4 bases at J, with 4 bases between the two ends. The CDR3 bases are TGTGCCAGCAGTTTACGTTCAGATACGCAGTATTTT. Amino acid sequence: CASSLRSDTQYF.

This chain links TRBV13 with TRBJ1-2, with TRBD1 as a possible D gene (6 bases). This CDR3 contains 18 residues. V shed 5 bases and J shed 6 bases, with 28 bases lying between them. CDR1 and CDR2 from the germline V gene are PRHDT and FYEKMQ (reference sequence). The CDR3 loop is CASSLRTGHPNLDHGYTF. The CDR3 DNA follows: TGTGCCAGCAGCCTCCGAACAGGGCATCCAAATTTAGACCATGGCTACACCTTC.

The count of this clone is one. This chain uses TRBV29-1 with TRBJ2-7; the match to TRBD2 covers 9 bases. V shed 5 bases, J shed 5 bases, and the junction held 7 bases outside the gene matches. Per germline, CDR1 SQVTM and CDR2 ANQGSEA. The CDR3 is 13 amino acids. CDR3 residues: CSVYGGRAHEQYF. The CDR3 coding sequence is TGCAGCGTTTATGGCGGGAGGGCCCACGAGCAGTACTTC.

V usage is TRBV5-5 and J usage is TRBJ2-4; D not resolved. The CDR3 sequence is 15 residues long. CDR1 SGHKS and CDR2 YYEKEE come from the germline V gene (reference sequence). Trimming took 0 bases from V and 8 from J, leaving 15 bases between them. For the CDR3, the DNA is TGTGCCAGCAGCTTGGTGGAAGCCCCGGCAGACATTCAGTACTTC. It codes for CASSLVEAPADIQYF.

The chain combines TRBV4-1 with TRBJ2-1; 7 nucleotides align to TRBD2. This CDR3 has 16 residues. CDR1 and CDR2 (germline): MGHRA, YSYEKL. V gave up 0 bases and J gave up 3 bases; unmatched junction bases: 5. Here the CDR3 DNA reads TGCGCCAGCAGCCAAGATCCAGCGGGACTCTACAATGAGCAGTTCTTC. Protein product: CASSQDPAGLYNEQFF.

The rearrangement uses TRBV18 and TRBJ1-4; maybe TRBD1 (5 bases). Germline V gene lookup returns CDR1 KGHSH and CDR2 LQKENI. Trimming took off 3 bases at V and 6 bases at J, with 14 bases between the two ends. The CDR3 is 15 amino acids. CDR3 in amino acids: CASSPYTGVDEKLFF. DNA for the CDR3: TGTGCCAGCTCACCCTATACGGGGGTTGATGAAAAACTGTTTTTT. The entire variable domain, with the rest obtained from reference TRBV18 and TRBJ1-4, is as follows: NAGVMQNPRHLVRRRGQEARLRCSPMKGHSHVYWYRQLPEEGLKFMVYLQKENIIDESGMPKERFSAEFPKEGPSILRIQQVVRGDSAAYFCASSPYTGVDEKLFFGSGTQLSVL.

The chain is built from TRBV27 and TRBJ2-5; TRBD2 agrees at 7 bases. Trimming removed 5 bases from V and 4 bases from J; junction bases left unmatched: 7. The CDR3 sequence is 14 residues long. Germline V gene sequence: CDR1 MNHEY, CDR2 SMNVEV (reference sequence). The CDR3 DNA reads TGTGCCAGCAGTCTACGCGGCGGGAGAGAGACCCAGTACTTC. Its protein is CASSLRGGRETQYF.

The J gene is TRBJ2-1, the V gene TRBV5-4, with D possibly called TRBD1 or TRBD2 (5 bases each). This CDR3 has 14 amino acids. The germline V gene encodes CDR1 SGHNT and CDR2 YYREEE (reference sequence). V was clipped by 2 bases and J by 7 bases, with 13 bases between them. CDR3 sequence reads: CASSFYGTRNEQFF. The DNA for the CDR3 is TGTGCCAGCAGCTTTTACGGGACGAGAAATGAGCAGTTCTTC.

Remarks on this clone: Its ends do not fully match the called genes, so a read error is possible. The V call is TRBV7-7, the J call TRBJ2-7; possible D gene TRBD1, 5 bases. The CDR3 sequence is 14 residues long. In germline, CDR1 is SSHAT, CDR2 FNYEAQ (reference sequence). The CDR3 DNA reads TGTGCTAGCAGCCAGTCGACAGCCTCCTACGAGCAGTACTTC. Amino acid sequence: CASSQSTASYEQYF.

J is TRBJ2-6 and V is TRBV7-9; D gene unclear. CDR1 is SEHNR, CDR2 FQNEAQ, per germline (reference sequence). This CDR3 region has 15 residues. Deletions cut 2 bases from V and 4 bases from J, with 9 bases between. CDR3 loop: CASSLKDGGANVLTF. Here the CDR3 DNA reads TGTGCCAGCAGCTTAAAGGACGGCGGGGCCAACGTCCTGACTTTC.

This sequence joins TRBV27 and TRBJ1-1; D is unresolved. CDR3 length: 14 residues. Germline-derived CDR1 and CDR2 are MNHEY and SMNVEV (reference sequence). The V and J ends lost 0 bases and 1 base respectively, with 6 bases between them. CDR3 sequence reads: CASSLSSRNTEAFF. CDR3 sequence (DNA): TGTGCCAGCAGTTTATCGTCCAGGAACACTGAAGCTTTCTTT.

This chain joins TRBV7-2 and TRBJ1-4, with 7 bases lining up with TRBD1. The trim removed 0 bases at V and 8 bases at J, leaving 6 bases unmatched. The CDR3 is 15 amino acids. CDR1 and CDR2 (germline): SGHTA, FQGNSA. This CDR3 is CASSLATRGREKLFF. As DNA, the CDR3 is TGTGCCAGCAGCTTAGCTACGAGGGGGCGGGAAAAACTGTTTTTT.

The genes are TRBV13 and TRBJ2-3, with 9 bases fitting TRBD1. Germline V gene data show CDR1 as PRHDT and CDR2 as FYEKMQ (reference sequence). J was trimmed by 1 base and V by 5 bases; bases with no gene match: 13. The CDR3 extends over 18 amino acids. CDR3 sequence reads: CASSPTQGQGPRTDTQYF. The CDR3 nucleotides read TGTGCCAGCAGCCCGACGCAGGGACAGGGCCCCCGCACAGATACGCAGTATTTT.

The chain uses TRBV9 and TRBJ2-5, with a weak D call TRBD1 (6 bases). The germline CDR1 and CDR2 sequences are SGDLS and YYNGEE. The CDR3 is made up of 15 amino acids. Deletions cut 2 bases from V and 2 bases from J, with 13 bases between. CDR3 protein: CASSVLQGSQETQYF. The DNA of the CDR3 is TGTGCCAGCAGCGTTCTACAGGGTTCACAAGAGACCCAGTACTTC.

The chain recombines TRBV29-1 with TRBJ2-1; TRBD2 aligns across 10 bases. Losses at the gene ends were 2 bases for V and 7 bases for J; bases not matched to a gene: 2. The CDR3 loop spans 13 amino acids. Germline CDR1 and CDR2: SQVTM and ANQGSEA. The CDR3 DNA reads as TGCAGCGTTGAACTAGCGGGAGTGAATGAGCAGTTCTTC. Translated, it gives CSVELAGVNEQFF.

The chain carries TRBV28 and TRBJ2-2; no reliable D call. This CDR3 region has 12 residues. Trimming removed 3 bases from V and 6 bases from J, with 5 bases in between. The germline gives CDR1 MDHEN, CDR2 SYDVKM. In DNA, the CDR3 is TGTGCCAGCAGTTTTATACCCGGGGAGCTGTTTTTT. Translation: CASSFIPGELFF.

The V gene is TRBV19, the J gene TRBJ2-7, with D possibly called TRBD1 or TRBD2 (5 bases each). Germline values: CDR1 LNHDA, CDR2 SQIVND (reference sequence). The germline V and J ends were trimmed by 3 bases and 3 bases, with 15 bases remaining between them. CDR3 length: 15 amino acids. CDR3 protein: CASSILAGTIYEQYF. In DNA form, the CDR3 reads TGTGCCAGTAGTATCCTAGCAGGGACCATCTACGAGCAGTACTTC. The whole variable domain, remainder taken from reference TRBV19 and TRBJ2-7, is DGGITQSPKYLFRKEGQNVTLSCEQNLNHDAMYWYRQDPGQGLRLIYYSQIVNDFQKGDIAEGYSVSREKKESFPLTVTSAQKNPTAFYLCASSILAGTIYEQYFGPGTRLTVT.

The gene calls are TRBV28 and TRBJ2-7, with D possibly matching TRBD1 (6 bases). Per germline, CDR1 MDHEN and CDR2 SYDVKM. The CDR3 is 16 residues long. With 7 bases removed from V and 3 bases from J, the gap between germline ends came to 22 bases. CDR3 residues: CASTGRQDGSLYEQYF. CDR3 DNA sequence: TGTGCCAGCACCGGACGACAGGACGGCTCCCTCTACGAGCAGTACTTC.

This rearrangement joins TRBV29-1 to TRBJ2-1, with TRBD2 matching over 14 bases. V gave up 1 base and J gave up 12 bases; unmatched junction bases: 8. There are 15 residues in the CDR3. CDR1 and CDR2 (germline): SQVTM, ANQGSEA. The CDR3 here is CSVEGRTSGRSSQFF. CDR3 bases: TGCAGCGTTGAAGGCCGGACTAGCGGGAGGAGCTCGCAGTTCTTC.

The genes are TRBV7-8 and TRBJ1-5, with 10 bases fitting TRBD1. Germline CDR1 is SGHVS and CDR2 is FQNEAQ. Germline trimming cut 2 bases from V and 0 bases from J; bases unmatched to any gene: 10. The CDR3 covers 19 residues. Written as DNA, the CDR3 is TGTGCCAGCAGCTTACGGGGACAGGGGAAAAGACTTAGCAATCAGCCCCAGCATTTT. Translated: CASSLRGQGKRLSNQPQHF.

V is TRBV4-1 and J is TRBJ1-4; a possible D gene is TRBD1 (5 bases). Germline assignment: CDR1 MGHRA and CDR2 YSYEKL. The CDR3 totals 14 residues. Between the trimmed V and J ends, which lost 1 base and 6 bases, there was a span of 9 bases. CDR3 sequence: CASSQAGGYEKLFF. The DNA for the CDR3 is TGCGCCAGCAGCCAAGCTGGGGGTTATGAAAAACTGTTTTTT.

Of note for this clone: At one end, the junction sequence differs from germline, possibly due to a read error. V is TRBV27 and J is TRBJ2-7, with 9 bases that match TRBD1. This CDR3 is built from 16 residues. Germline loops: CDR1 MNHEY, CDR2 SMNVEV (reference sequence). In DNA form, the CDR3 reads TGTGCCAGCAGCTTTACTGGACAGGGGATTGGCGGGGGCCTAAACTTC. This translates into CASSFTGQGIGGGLNF.

V is TRBV4-1 and J is TRBJ2-2; TRBD2 matches at 12 bases. The V gene's germline CDR1 is MGHRA and CDR2 YSYEKL. V was clipped by 1 base and J by 5 bases; unmatched bases: 8. This CDR3 contains 18 residues. The DNA for the CDR3 is TGCGCCAGCAGCCAAGGCCTAGCGGGAGGGACACAAACCGGGGAGCTGTTTTTT. Translated, it gives CASSQGLAGGTQTGELFF.